Detailed here is one T cell receptor beta chain. Its antigen is as yet unknown. These data belong to a study of human CD8 memory T cell subsets. RNA came from duplicate vials of 150,000 sorted CD8+ T cells per subset. Construction of TCR beta libraries was accomplished by means of UMI-labeled 5' RACE. One entry per CDR3 protein, without DNA, is what TCRdb gives after re-calling the 5' RACE reads. This repertoire includes approximately 8,200 distinct CDR3 sequences. Germline assignment: CDR1 MDHEN and CDR2 SYDVKM. The CDR3 has 12 amino acids. Study-wide results and limits: While effector memory cells differed, stem-like memory and precursor exhausted T cells had similarly high diversity. Stem-like memory and precursor exhausted T cell repertoires barely overlapped.

The V call is TRBV28, the J call TRBJ2-6. Sequences were obtained from CD8+ T cells from PBMCs. The sequence derives from a human donor in good health. CDR3: CASSFGANVLTF.